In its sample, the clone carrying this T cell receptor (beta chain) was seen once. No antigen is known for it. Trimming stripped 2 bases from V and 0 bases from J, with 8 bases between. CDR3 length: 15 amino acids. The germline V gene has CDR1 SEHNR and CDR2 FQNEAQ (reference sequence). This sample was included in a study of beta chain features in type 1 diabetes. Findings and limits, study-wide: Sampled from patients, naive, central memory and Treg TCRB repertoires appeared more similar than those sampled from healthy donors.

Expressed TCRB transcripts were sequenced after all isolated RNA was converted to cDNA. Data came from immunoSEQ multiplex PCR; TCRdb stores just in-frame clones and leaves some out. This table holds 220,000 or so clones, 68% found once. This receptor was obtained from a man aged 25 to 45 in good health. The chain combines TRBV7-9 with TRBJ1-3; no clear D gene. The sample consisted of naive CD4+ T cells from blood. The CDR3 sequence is CASSLSSYSGNTIYF. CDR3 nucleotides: TGTGCCAGCAGCTTATCATCTTACTCTGGAAACACCATATATTTT.